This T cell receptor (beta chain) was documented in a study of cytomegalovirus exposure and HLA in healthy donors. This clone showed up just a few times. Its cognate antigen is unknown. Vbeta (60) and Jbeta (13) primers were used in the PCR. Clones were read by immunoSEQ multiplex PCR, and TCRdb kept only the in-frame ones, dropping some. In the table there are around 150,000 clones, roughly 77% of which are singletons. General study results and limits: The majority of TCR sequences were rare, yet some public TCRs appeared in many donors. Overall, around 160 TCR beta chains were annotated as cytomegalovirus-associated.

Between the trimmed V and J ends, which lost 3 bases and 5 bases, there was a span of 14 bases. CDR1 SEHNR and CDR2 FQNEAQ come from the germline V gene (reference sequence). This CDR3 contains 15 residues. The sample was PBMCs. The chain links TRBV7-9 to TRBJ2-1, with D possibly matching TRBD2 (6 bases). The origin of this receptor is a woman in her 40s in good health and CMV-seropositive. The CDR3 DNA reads TGTGCCAGCAGCTTGGGACTTAGGGGCGACAATGAGCAGTTCTTC. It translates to CASSLGLRGDNEQFF.